These 16 T cell receptor beta chains were sequenced from one sample in a study of early T cells in non-severe SARS-CoV-2 infection. Using its own MiXCR run on the 5' RACE reads, TCRdb lists one record per CDR3 protein. The profile shows about 33,000 distinct CDR3 sequences, under 6% of them singletons. Sequenced sample: whole blood. The receptors derive from an adult who was a healthcare worker with PCR-confirmed SARS-CoV-2 infection or an uninfected control (not recorded which).

This clonotype was found many times. The chain links TRBV10-1 to TRBJ2-3; D is uncertain. The CDR3 is made up of 14 amino acids. Trimming shortened V by 0 bases and J by 1 base, and 5 bases separated the two germline ends. The V gene's germline CDR1 is WNHNN and CDR2 SYGVQD (reference sequence). CDR3 DNA sequence: TGCGCCAGCAGTGAGTCAAGGGGCACAGATACGCAGTATTTT. Its translation is CASSESRGTDTQYF.

This clonotype came up many times. The chain joins TRBV7-2 to TRBJ1-2; possible D gene TRBD1, 5 bases. Trimming left V 3 bases short and J 0 bases short, with 17 bases between. The length of the CDR3 is 17 residues. Per germline, CDR1 SGHTA and CDR2 FQGNSA. Here the CDR3 reads CASSFRGAVGTNYGYTF. The CDR3 DNA follows: TGTGCCAGCAGCTTCCGGGGCGCCGTCGGGACTAACTATGGCTACACCTTC.

This clonotype was observed many times. The chain recombines TRBV7-8 with TRBJ1-2, with D possibly matching TRBD1 (5 bases). V shed 5 bases and J shed 1 base, with 11 bases lying between them. The germline V gene has CDR1 SGHVS and CDR2 FQNEAQ. This CDR3 contains 14 residues. This CDR3 is CASSEGHLNYGYTF. For the CDR3, the DNA is TGTGCCAGCAGCGAAGGACACCTTAACTATGGCTACACCTTC.

The chain employs TRBV6-4 and TRBJ1-1; D gene ambiguous. Germline V gives CDR1 MRHNA, CDR2 SNTAGT. Trimming left V 2 bases short and J 4 bases short, with 8 bases between. There are 13 residues in the CDR3. DNA of the CDR3: TGTGCCAGCAGTGACACCCCGAGCACTGAAGCTTTCTTT. It specifies CASSDTPSTEAFF.

The chain joins TRBV7-2 to TRBJ2-6; 11 bases line up with TRBD1. Germline CDR1 SGHTA, CDR2 FQGNSA. The CDR3 loop spans 19 amino acids. With V trimmed by 3 bases and J by 0 bases, 7 bases remained unmatched. The CDR3 reads CASSLDGTGGLSGANVLTF. CDR3 in DNA: TGTGCCAGCAGCTTGGACGGGACAGGGGGTCTCTCTGGGGCCAACGTCCTGACTTTC. The full variable domain, rest sourced from reference TRBV7-2 and TRBJ2-6, is GAGVSQSPSNKVTEKGKDVELRCDPISGHTALYWYRQSLGQGLEFLIYFQGNSAPDKSGLPSDRFSAERTGGSVSTLTIQRTQQEDSAVYLCASSLDGTGGLSGANVLTFGAGSRLTVL.

This clonotype came up a few times. The V and J genes are TRBV11-2 and TRBJ1-6; D is unresolved. The V end lost 5 bases, the J end lost 13 bases, and 15 bases lay between the germline ends. CDR3 length equals 13 residues. The V gene's germline CDR1 is SGHAT and CDR2 FQNNGV. The chain's CDR3 is CASSVRASTPLHF. In nucleotides, the CDR3 is TGTGCCAGCAGCGTGAGAGCTTCAACCCCCCTCCACTTT.

This rearrangement joins TRBV6-4 to TRBJ2-1, with 10 nucleotides matching TRBD2. There are 14 residues in the CDR3. The V segment lost 5 bases and the J segment 8 bases; nucleotides outside the gene matches: 6. CDR1 is MRHNA, CDR2 SNTAGT, per germline. CDR3 residues: CASSLSGGTHEQFF. Here the CDR3 DNA reads TGTGCCAGCAGTCTTAGCGGGGGGACGCATGAGCAGTTCTTC.

This clonotype was observed many times. The V and J genes are TRBV4-1 and TRBJ2-7; 9 positions match TRBD2. Germline V gene data show CDR1 as MGHRA and CDR2 as YSYEKL. The CDR3 runs to 20 residues. V gave up 1 base and J gave up 0 bases; unmatched junction bases: 16. CDR3 residues: CASSQALNLAGSKSSYEQYF. The CDR3 DNA reads as TGCGCCAGCAGCCAAGCCCTCAACCTAGCGGGGTCCAAAAGCTCCTACGAGCAGTACTTC.

This clonotype showed up just a few times. V usage is TRBV6-1 and J usage is TRBJ1-5; D is ambiguous. The CDR3 runs 12 residues. CDR1 is MNHNS, CDR2 SASEGT, per germline. The V end lost 2 bases, the J end lost 10 bases, and 9 bases lay between the germline ends. Here the CDR3 DNA reads TGTGCCAGCAGTGAATATAGAGACCCCCAGCATTTT. Translated: CASSEYRDPQHF.

There are a few counts of this clonotype. The chain joins TRBV7-6 to TRBJ2-7; D is unclear. The germline CDR1 and CDR2 sequences are SGHVS and FNYEAQ. This CDR3 spans 11 amino acids. V was trimmed by 4 bases and J by 7 bases, leaving 8 bases between them. Here the CDR3 DNA reads TGTGCCAGCAGCTCGTCTGTAGAGCAGTACTTC. It codes for CASSSSVEQYF.

Of note for this clonotype: This could be a read error, since a much larger clone is one nucleotide away. The chain joins TRBV12-3 or TRBV12-4 to TRBJ1-1; D is ambiguous. V was trimmed by 3 bases and J by 1 base, leaving 3 bases between them. This CDR3 spans 12 amino acids. CDR3 nucleotides: TGTGCCAGCAGTTTTACGAACACTGAAGCTTTCTTT. Translated: CASSFTNTEAFF.

This clonotype has at least ten counts. In this CDR3 the conserved last residue, phenylalanine or tryptophan, is missing, so a read error is likely. No DNA is shown, since the ends of the CDR3 on it are uncertain; the CDR3 is the one TCRdb lists. The rearrangement joins TRBV7-9 to TRBJ2-7; TRBD1 is taken as the D call from the table, unchecked against the DNA. The CDR3 contains 15 residues when both ends are counted. CDR1 is SEHNR and CDR2 is FQNEAQ in the germline V gene (reference sequence). The CDR3 spells CASSFNSGTGVPGFI.

This clonotype was counted a few times. This chain uses TRBV5-1 with TRBJ2-5, with TRBD2 matching 14 bases. The CDR3 is made up of 16 amino acids. Germline trimming cut 4 bases from V and 1 base from J; bases unmatched to any gene: 3. Germline CDR1 and CDR2: SGHRS and YFSETQ. The CDR3 sequence: CASSPGLAGGQETQYF. Written as DNA, the CDR3 is TGCGCCAGCAGCCCCGGACTAGCGGGGGGCCAAGAGACCCAGTACTTC.

This clonotype was detected ten times or more. The V call is TRBV28, the J call TRBJ2-4, with D unclear. Trimming removed 3 bases from V and 0 bases from J, with 9 bases in between. This CDR3 has 15 amino acids. Germline-derived CDR1 and CDR2 are MDHEN and SYDVKM. This CDR3 reads CASSLVGLAKNIQYF. The DNA for the CDR3 is TGTGCCAGCAGTTTGGTCGGCCTAGCCAAAAACATTCAGTACTTC.

This clonotype was detected ten times or more. The chain combines TRBV28 with TRBJ1-1; D unclear. This CDR3 region has 11 residues. The germline V gene encodes CDR1 MDHEN and CDR2 SYDVKM. Deletions cut 3 bases from V and 6 bases from J, with 5 bases between. The CDR3 bases are TGTGCCAGCAGTTTCGCGGCTGAAGCTTTCTTT. Translated: CASSFAAEAFF.

This clonotype was found a few times. An end of the junction does not agree with germline; a read error may underlie this. The gene calls are TRBV5-1 and TRBJ2-7; the D gene could be TRBD1 or TRBD2 (5 bases each). The CDR3 loop spans 11 amino acids. Per the germline V gene, CDR1 is SGHRS and CDR2 is YFSETQ. CDR3 coding DNA: TGCGCCAGCAGCTCTGGGACGGCTCGGTGCTTC. Its protein is CASSSGTARCF.